This TCR beta chain was documented in a study of blood T cell repertoires in COVID-19. At the level of the study: The United States, Italy and Spain supplied acute and convalescent COVID-19 samples. The analysed material was cDNA or gDNA that came from T cells, B-cell-depleted T cells, or PBMCs.

Authors' processing steps: Estimated nucleated cell counts came from reference gene primer amplification. Clones were read by immunoSEQ multiplex PCR, and TCRdb kept only the in-frame ones, dropping some. V, J and clone size are taken as reported in that table, and D and trimming were inferred from the DNA itself. This table holds roughly 100,000 clones, around 90% found once. The TCR was taken from a man in his fifties in a cohort sampled during active COVID-19. The sequencing input was peripheral blood.

The CDR3 bases are TGTGCCATCAGTCATGACAGGGGGCAGACCCAGTACTTC. Protein product: CAISHDRGQTQYF. The rearrangement joins TRBV10-3 to TRBJ2-5, with TRBD1 identical over 10 bases. Germline CDR1 ENHRY, CDR2 SYGVKD. The CDR3 has 13 residues. V trimming: 5 bases; J trimming: 6 bases; junction bases outside the gene matches: 3.